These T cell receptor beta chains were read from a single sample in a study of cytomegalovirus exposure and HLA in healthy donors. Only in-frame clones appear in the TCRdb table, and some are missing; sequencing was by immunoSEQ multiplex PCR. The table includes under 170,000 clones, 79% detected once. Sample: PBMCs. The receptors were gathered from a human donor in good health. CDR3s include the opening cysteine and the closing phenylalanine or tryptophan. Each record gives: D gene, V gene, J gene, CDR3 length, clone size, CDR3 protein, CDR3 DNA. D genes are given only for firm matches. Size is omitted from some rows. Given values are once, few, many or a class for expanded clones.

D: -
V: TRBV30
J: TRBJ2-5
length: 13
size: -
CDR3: CAWYKDSQETQYF
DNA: TGTGCCTGGTACAAGGACAGCCAAGAGACCCAGTACTTC

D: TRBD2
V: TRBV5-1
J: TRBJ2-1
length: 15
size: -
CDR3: CASSPGLADYNEQFF
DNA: TGCGCCAGCAGCCCCGGACTAGCAGACTACAATGAGCAGTTCTTC

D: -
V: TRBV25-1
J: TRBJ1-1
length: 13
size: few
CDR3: CASSVQGNTEAFF
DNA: TGTGCCAGCAGTGTTCAGGGGAACACTGAAGCTTTCTTT

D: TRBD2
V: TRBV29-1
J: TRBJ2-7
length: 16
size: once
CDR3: CSVGGGRAEGYDEQYF
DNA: TGCAGCGTTGGCGGCGGGAGGGCCGAAGGCTACGACGAGCAGTACTTC

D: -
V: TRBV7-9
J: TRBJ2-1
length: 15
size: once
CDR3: CASSLRLQGDNEQFF
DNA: TGTGCCAGCAGCTTAAGACTCCAAGGTGACAATGAGCAGTTCTTC

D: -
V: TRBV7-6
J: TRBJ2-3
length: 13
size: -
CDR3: CASSLGLADTQYF
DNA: TGTGCCAGCAGCTTAGGGCTAGCTGATACGCAGTATTTT

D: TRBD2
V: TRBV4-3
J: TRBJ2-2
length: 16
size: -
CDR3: CASSQDLAGSTGELFF
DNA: TGCGCCAGCAGCCAAGACCTAGCGGGAAGTACCGGGGAGCTGTTTTTT

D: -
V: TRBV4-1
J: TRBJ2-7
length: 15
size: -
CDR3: CASSHQRTEGYEQYF
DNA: TGCGCCAGCAGCCATCAAAGGACAGAAGGATACGAGCAGTACTTC

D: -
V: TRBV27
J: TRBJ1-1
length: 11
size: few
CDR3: CASSLGGRTFF
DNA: TGTGCCAGCAGCCTGGGGGGACGAACTTTCTTT

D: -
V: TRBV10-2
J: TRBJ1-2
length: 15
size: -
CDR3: CASSGIVGRGFGYTF
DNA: TGCGCCAGCAGTGGGATCGTGGGCAGGGGCTTTGGCTACACCTTC

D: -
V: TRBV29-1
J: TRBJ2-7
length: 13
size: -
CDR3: CSVGGLSGYEQYF
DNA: TGCAGCGTTGGAGGGCTTTCGGGTTACGAGCAGTACTTC

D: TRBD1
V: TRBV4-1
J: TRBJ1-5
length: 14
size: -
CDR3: CASSSGQGAQPQHF
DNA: TGCGCCAGCAGCTCGGGACAGGGGGCTCAGCCCCAGCATTTT

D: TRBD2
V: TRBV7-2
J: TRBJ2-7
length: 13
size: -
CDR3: CASSSTPSSGRYF
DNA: TGTGCCAGCAGCTCGACTCCATCTAGCGGAAGATACTTC

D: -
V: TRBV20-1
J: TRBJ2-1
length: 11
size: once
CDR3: CSATVPSLQFF
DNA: TGCAGTGCTACAGTTCCTAGTCTCCAGTTCTTC

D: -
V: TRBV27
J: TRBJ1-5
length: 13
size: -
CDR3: CAGSFQSNQPQHF
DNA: TGTGCCGGCAGTTTTCAGAGCAATCAGCCCCAGCATTTT

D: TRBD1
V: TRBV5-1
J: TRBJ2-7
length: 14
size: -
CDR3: CASSSGQGTYEQYF
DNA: TGCGCCAGCAGCAGCGGACAGGGCACCTACGAGCAGTACTTC

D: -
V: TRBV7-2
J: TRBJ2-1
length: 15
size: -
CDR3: CASSHEAWLNNEQFF
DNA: TGTGCCAGCAGCCATGAGGCTTGGCTCAACAATGAGCAGTTCTTC